This TCR beta chain was observed in a study of identical twins. The study, taken as a whole, reports: Invariant cells of the MAIT and iNKT types might have partly distorted the zero-insertion analyses.

CDR1 and CDR2 from the germline V gene are SGHTA and FQGNSA. This CDR3 spans 17 amino acids. V was trimmed by 6 bases and J by 0 bases, leaving 15 bases between them. This clonotype appeared a few times. The antigen remains undetermined. TCRdb recomputed calls from the 5' RACE reads with MiXCR, one row per CDR3 protein. Here the sample spans 540,000 or so distinct CDR3 sequences, about a fifth being singletons. This same sample was also taken into another study, of yellow fever vaccine responses in identical twins.

Material: CD4+ T cells sorted from blood. The sequence came from a woman under 30 in good health. This chain joins TRBV7-2 and TRBJ1-6, with D possibly being TRBD1 (6 bases). The CDR3: CASSTPRGSSYNSPLHF. The CDR3 nucleotides read TGTGCCAGCAGTACTCCCAGGGGAAGCTCCTATAATTCACCCCTCCACTTT.